These T cell receptor beta chains were read from a single sample in a study of PD-L1 blockade in urothelial cancer. The protocol was immunoSEQ multiplex PCR, while the TCRdb copy is restricted to in-frame clones and leaves out a portion. The sample includes fewer than 50,000 clones, about 88% seen only once; the top ten take 20% to 25%. Specimen: PBMCs, collected around atezolizumab (anti-PD-L1) treatment. All receptors come from a donor at least 40 years old with urothelial cancer. CDR3s include the opening cysteine and the closing phenylalanine or tryptophan. The D gene is left open where the match is weak. Rows may omit the clone size; those that give it use once, few, many or a size class.

D gene	CDR3 length	clone size	V gene	J gene	CDR3 protein	CDR3 DNA
TRBD1	15	NA	TRBV5-8	TRBJ1-5	CASSGGQGHNQPQHF	TGTGCCAGCAGCGGGGGACAGGGGCACAATCAGCCCCAGCATTTT
TRBD1	14	NA	TRBV18	TRBJ2-3	CASTGARHTDTQYF	TGTGCCAGCACAGGGGCCCGCCACACAGATACGCAGTATTTT
NA	11	NA	TRBV20-1	TRBJ2-4	CSARVGNIQYF	TGCAGTGCTAGAGTCGGAAACATTCAGTACTTC
TRBD2	13	NA	TRBV18	TRBJ2-7	CASRGTSGYEQYF	TGTGCCAGCAGAGGGACTAGCGGTTACGAGCAGTACTTC
NA	14	NA	TRBV5-6	TRBJ2-7	CASSALGGSYEQYF	TGTGCCAGCAGCGCCTTGGGGGGCTCCTACGAGCAGTACTTC
TRBD1	15	once	TRBV4-3	TRBJ1-2	CASNQDRVRGYGYTF	TGCGCCAGCAACCAAGACAGGGTTAGGGGCTATGGCTACACCTTC
NA	16	NA	TRBV18	TRBJ2-7	CASSRPVGGGLYEQYF	TGTGCCAGCTCACGACCCGTGGGAGGGGGGCTCTACGAGCAGTACTTC
TRBD2	14	many	TRBV9	TRBJ2-3	CASSPGLAGDTQYF	TGTGCCAGCAGCCCCGGACTAGCCGGGGATACGCAGTATTTT
TRBD2	17	once	TRBV9	TRBJ2-3	CASSVMGLAGAADTQYF	TGTGCCAGCAGCGTTATGGGACTAGCGGGAGCTGCAGATACGCAGTATTTT
NA	20	NA	TRBV21-1	TRBJ2-6	CASSHFTGTAGRSGANVLTF	TGTGCCAGCAGCCACTTTACCGGGACAGCTGGTCGGTCTGGGGCCAACGTCCTGACTTTC
NA	16	NA	TRBV18	TRBJ2-1	CASSPQWGVSYNEQFF	TGTGCCAGCTCACCCCAGTGGGGGGTCTCCTACAATGAGCAGTTCTTC
NA	18	NA	TRBV7-9	TRBJ2-6	CASSPPTGGPSGANVLTF	TGTGCCAGCAGCCCCCCGACAGGAGGACCCTCTGGGGCCAACGTCCTGACTTTC
TRBD2	15	NA	TRBV27	TRBJ2-3	CASSSSGVSTDTQYF	TGTGCCAGCAGTTCCAGCGGGGTAAGCACAGATACGCAGTATTTT
NA	14	NA	TRBV7-9	TRBJ2-7	CASAGAGGLYEQYF	TGTGCCAGCGCCGGGGCTGGGGGCTTGTACGAGCAGTACTTC
NA	16	NA	TRBV28	TRBJ2-5	CASSPPPGVWAETQYF	TGTGCCAGCAGTCCCCCTCCAGGGGTCTGGGCAGAGACCCAGTACTTC
TRBD2	15	NA	TRBV5-1	TRBJ2-7	CASSLGLAGVYEQYF	TGCGCCAGCAGCTTGGGGCTAGCGGGAGTCTACGAGCAGTACTTC
NA	13	NA	TRBV2	TRBJ1-5	CASSDEVPQPQHF	TGTGCCAGCAGTGACGAGGTCCCTCAGCCCCAGCATTTT
TRBD1	14	few	TRBV27	TRBJ1-2	CASGPGQGDPGYTF	TGTGCCAGCGGACCGGGACAGGGGGACCCGGGCTACACCTTC
NA	16	NA	TRBV27	TRBJ2-1	CASSFDGRGSYNEQFF	TGTGCCAGCAGTTTTGATGGTAGGGGGTCCTACAATGAGCAGTTCTTC
NA	14	NA	TRBV25-1	TRBJ2-1	CASSERDGYNEQFF	TGTGCCAGCAGTGAGCGGGATGGTTACAATGAGCAGTTCTTC
TRBD1	14	NA	TRBV9	TRBJ2-1	CASSERDRGLEQFF	TGTGCCAGCAGCGAACGGGACAGGGGTCTTGAGCAGTTCTTC
TRBD1	18	NA	TRBV5-1	TRBJ2-3	CASSLRGATGGRADTQYF	TGCGCCAGCAGCTTGCGGGGCGCTACAGGGGGGCGAGCGGATACGCAGTATTTT
NA	15	NA	TRBV7-9	TRBJ2-1	CASSLGGGSYNEQFF	TGTGCCAGCAGCTTAGGGGGAGGCTCCTACAATGAGCAGTTCTTC
TRBD1	13	NA	TRBV19	TRBJ1-4	CASRTGGREKLFF	TGTGCCAGTAGGACAGGGGGCCGCGAAAAACTGTTTTTT
TRBD2	20	NA	TRBV4-3	TRBJ2-7	CASSQEGHLGGTSGSYEQYF	TGCGCCAGCAGCCAAGAGGGGCACCTCGGCGGGACTAGCGGCTCCTACGAGCAGTACTTC
TRBD2	15	NA	TRBV7-3	TRBJ2-5	CASSPGLAGKETQYF	TGTGCCAGCAGCCCCGGACTAGCGGGCAAAGAGACCCAGTACTTC
NA	15	NA	TRBV19	TRBJ2-7	CASSPVDSLSGEQYF	TGTGCCAGTAGTCCCGTGGACAGCCTATCGGGGGAGCAGTACTTC
TRBD1	16	NA	TRBV5-4	TRBJ2-7	CASSPLPGTGVYEQYF	TGTGCCAGCAGCCCACTCCCCGGGACAGGGGTATACGAGCAGTACTTC
TRBD2	15	NA	TRBV27	TRBJ2-3	CASSFGTSGTDTQYF	TGTGCCAGCAGTTTTGGGACTAGCGGCACAGATACGCAGTATTTT
NA	19	NA	TRBV21-1	TRBJ2-7	CASSKWVVGRDGSGYEQYF	TGTGCCAGCAGCAAATGGGTTGTGGGTAGGGACGGGAGTGGGTACGAGCAGTACTTC
NA	15	NA	TRBV7-2	TRBJ1-5	CASSIRADSNQPQHF	TGTGCCAGCAGCATAAGAGCGGACAGCAATCAGCCCCAGCATTTT
NA	18	NA	TRBV19	TRBJ2-7	CASSIDRPTTKGAYEQYF	TGTGCCAGTAGTATAGATCGTCCCACGACGAAGGGGGCCTACGAGCAGTACTTC
NA	15	NA	TRBV5-4	TRBJ1-3	CASSLGQNSGNTIYF	TGTGCCAGCAGCCTAGGACAGAACTCTGGAAACACCATATATTTT
TRBD1	13	NA	TRBV18	TRBJ1-1	CASSPDRDTEAFF	TGTGCCAGCTCACCGGACAGGGACACTGAAGCTTTCTTT
TRBD2	15	NA	TRBV30	TRBJ2-1	CAWRSGTSGYNEQFF	TGTGCCTGGAGATCCGGGACTAGCGGATACAATGAGCAGTTCTTC
TRBD2	15	NA	TRBV7-9	TRBJ2-7	CASSLGSSGIYEQYF	TGTGCCAGCAGCTTAGGGTCTAGCGGAATTTACGAGCAGTACTTC
TRBD1	15	once	TRBV18	TRBJ1-2	CASSPLTGVSYGYTF	TGTGCCAGCTCACCCCTGACAGGGGTCAGCTATGGCTACACCTTC
NA	16	NA	TRBV27	TRBJ1-2	CASSPHGARENYGYTF	TGTGCCAGCAGCCCCCATGGTGCACGAGAAAACTATGGCTACACCTTC
TRBD1	15	NA	TRBV7-2	TRBJ1-5	CASSPGDRRNQPQHF	TGTGCCAGCAGCCCCGGGGACAGACGAAATCAGCCCCAGCATTTT
TRBD2	17	NA	TRBV18	TRBJ2-3	CASSPLAGGPRADTQYF	TGTGCCAGCTCACCCCTAGCGGGAGGGCCACGGGCAGATACGCAGTATTTT
TRBD2	16	NA	TRBV18	TRBJ2-1	CASSPSLAATYNEQFF	TGTGCCAGCTCACCGTCACTAGCGGCCACCTACAATGAGCAGTTCTTC
TRBD1	18	NA	TRBV6-1	TRBJ1-2	CASSGRGQYAGEGYGYTF	TGTGCCAGCAGTGGCCGGGGACAGTACGCAGGTGAGGGCTATGGCTACACCTTC
TRBD2	15	NA	TRBV6-4	TRBJ2-1	CASSDQAGAPNEQFF	TGTGCCAGCAGTGACCAAGCGGGAGCCCCCAATGAGCAGTTCTTC
NA	13	once	TRBV27	TRBJ2-1	CASSSYSYNEQFF	TGTGCCAGCAGTTCCTACAGCTACAATGAGCAGTTCTTC
TRBD1	14	NA	TRBV15	TRBJ1-4	CATSRQGGDEKLFF	TGTGCCACCAGCCGTCAGGGGGGCGATGAAAAACTGTTTTTT
TRBD1	16	NA	TRBV14	TRBJ2-3	CASSPYRGRETDTQYF	TGTGCCAGCAGCCCGTACAGGGGGCGGGAGACAGATACGCAGTATTTT